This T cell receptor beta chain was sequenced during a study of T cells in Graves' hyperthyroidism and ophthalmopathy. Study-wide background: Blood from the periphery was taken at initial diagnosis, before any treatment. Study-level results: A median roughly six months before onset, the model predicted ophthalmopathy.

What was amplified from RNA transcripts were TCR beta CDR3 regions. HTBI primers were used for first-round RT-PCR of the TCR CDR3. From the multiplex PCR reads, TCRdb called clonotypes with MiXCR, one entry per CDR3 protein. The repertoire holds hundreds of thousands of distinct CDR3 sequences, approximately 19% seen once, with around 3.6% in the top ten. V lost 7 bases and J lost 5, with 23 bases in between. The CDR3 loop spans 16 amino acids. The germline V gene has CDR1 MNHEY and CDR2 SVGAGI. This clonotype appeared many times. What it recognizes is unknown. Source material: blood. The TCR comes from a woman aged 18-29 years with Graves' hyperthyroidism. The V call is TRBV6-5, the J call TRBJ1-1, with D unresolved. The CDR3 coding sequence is TGTGCCAGCACCTACTCGCCAGGTGGGGTGAGGACTGAAGCTTTCTTT. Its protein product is CASTYSPGGVRTEAFF.